This T cell receptor (beta chain) was retrieved from a study of response to subunit inactivated influenza vaccine. The study, taken as a whole, reports: After each seasonal influenza vaccination, few new T cells are recruited, the authors suggested.

Germline V CDR1 and CDR2: SQVTM, ANQGSEA. The CDR3 is made up of 14 amino acids. V was cut by 7 bases and J by 4 bases, with 18 bases left in between. From the RT-PCR reads, TCRdb called clonotypes with MiXCR, one entry per CDR3 protein. The table lists more than 400,000 distinct CDR3 sequences, approximately 11% of them singletons. This clonotype was detected many times. Its antigen is not known. The receptor's source is a middle-aged man who received an inactivated influenza vaccine. The chain links TRBV29-1 to TRBJ2-3; D is possibly TRBD2 (6 bases). The sample here was PBMCs from blood, taken 45 days after vaccination. CDR3 in DNA: TGCAGCGCCAAGGACGGGAGTACTGCAGATACGCAGTATTTT. This gives the protein CSAKDGSTADTQYF.